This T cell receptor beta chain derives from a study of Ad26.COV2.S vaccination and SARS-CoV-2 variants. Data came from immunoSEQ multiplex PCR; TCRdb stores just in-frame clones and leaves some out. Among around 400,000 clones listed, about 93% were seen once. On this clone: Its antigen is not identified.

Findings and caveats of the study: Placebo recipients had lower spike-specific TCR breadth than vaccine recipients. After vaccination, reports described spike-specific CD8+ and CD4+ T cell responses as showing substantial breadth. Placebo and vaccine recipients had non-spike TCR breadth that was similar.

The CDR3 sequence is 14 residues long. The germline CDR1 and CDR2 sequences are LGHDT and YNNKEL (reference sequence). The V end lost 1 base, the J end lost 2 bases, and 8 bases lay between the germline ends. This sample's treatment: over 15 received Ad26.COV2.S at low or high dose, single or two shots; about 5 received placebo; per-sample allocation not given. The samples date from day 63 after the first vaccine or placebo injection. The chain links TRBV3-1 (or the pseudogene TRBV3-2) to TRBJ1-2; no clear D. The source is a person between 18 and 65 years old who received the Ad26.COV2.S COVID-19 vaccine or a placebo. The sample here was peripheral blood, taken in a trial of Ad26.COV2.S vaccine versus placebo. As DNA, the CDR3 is TGTGCCAGCAGCCAAGTGGGAGGGAACTATGGCTACACCTTC. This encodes CASSQVGGNYGYTF.